Below, one TCR beta chain is given with its context. Germline loops: CDR1 SNHLY, CDR2 FYNNEI. The CDR3 totals 13 residues. V shed 4 bases and J shed 8 bases, with 9 bases lying between them. Repertoires were generated with immunoSEQ multiplex PCR, while TCRdb's copy carries only in-frame clones and drops some. The table records about 59,000 clones, about 90% of them present only once. The data derive from a study of T cell changes during pregnancy in multiple sclerosis. The J gene is TRBJ1-6, the V gene TRBV2, with a possible D match to TRBD1 (5 bases). This TCR was sampled from a female donor in good health, enrolled as a control in a pregnancy study. The material sequenced was peripheral blood, taken in the third trimester of pregnancy. The DNA of the CDR3 is TGTGCCAGCAGTGCAGGGTACGATTCACCCCTCCACTTT. Amino acids: CASSAGYDSPLHF.